The source of this T cell receptor (beta chain) is a study of neurological immune-mediated disorders. Study-wide results and limits: HTLV-1-associated myelopathy led in TCR clonal expansion, while multiple sclerosis ranked lowest, below healthy controls.

Indicated time point: longitudinal time-point 1 (baseline). Individuals who volunteered at a blood bank located in Maryland, USA, made up the group of healthy controls. TCRdb redid the calling of the 5' RACE reads with MiXCR, one entry per CDR3 protein. The sample gives fewer than 90,000 distinct CDR3 sequences, 10% of which show up once; roughly 9% is in the top ten. The CDR3 loop spans 16 amino acids. Germline V CDR1 and CDR2: LNHNV, YYDKDF (reference sequence). V dropped 2 bases and J dropped 0 bases, with 11 bases sitting between them. Comment on this clonotype: Its antigen is still unknown.

This receptor was identified in a man in his thirties or forties in good health. This chain joins TRBV15 and TRBJ2-1; the D gene is possibly TRBD1 (5 bases). The material sequenced was PBMCs. CDR3 sequence: CATSRPDSSSYNEQFF. The CDR3, as DNA: TGTGCCACCAGCAGACCCGACAGCAGCTCCTACAATGAGCAGTTCTTC.